This TCR beta chain was recovered during a study of cytomegalovirus exposure and HLA in healthy donors. PCR primers comprised 60 Vbeta and 13 Jbeta primers. Measured with immunoSEQ multiplex PCR; TCRdb has only the in-frame clones, and not every one. The sample includes about 270,000 clones, under 80% of them seen just once. The CDR3 totals 13 residues. The J segment lost 7 bases and the V segment lost 2 bases, leaving 4 bases of the junction unmatched. Germline lookup yields CDR1 MDHEN and CDR2 SYDVKM. This receptor was identified in a female donor in good health and CMV-seronegative. The rearrangement uses TRBV28 and TRBJ1-2; 7 nucleotides agree with TRBD1. Material: PBMCs. CDR3 nucleotide sequence: TGTGCCAGCAGTTTACAGGGGGGTGCTGGCTACACCTTC. Its protein is CASSLQGGAGYTF.